Many counts were recorded for the clone carrying this T cell receptor (beta chain). Its target is unknown. The entry originates in a study of T cells after yellow fever vaccination. Findings of the study overall: Once the booster was given, most primary-vaccination clones reappeared, at just over 95% for CD4 and roughly 85% for CD8. Peak timing came faster in the weaker secondary response, day 5 versus 15. The study noted that FACS-sorted repertoires could contain abundant clonotypes contaminating from the bulk population.

Between the trimmed V and J ends, which lost 5 bases and 0 bases, there was a span of 14 bases. The CDR3 loop spans 16 amino acids. Germline CDR1 and CDR2: SGHNT and YENEEA. The 5'RACE template-switching step produced TCR cDNA and added a universal primer site and UMIs. MiXCR, run by TCRdb on the 5' RACE reads, gives a single entry per CDR3 protein. This sample has tens of thousands of distinct CDR3 sequences, with 7.7% found just once. The material sequenced was CD8+ T cells sorted from PBMCs, taken on the day of the yellow fever booster vaccination. V and J are TRBV11-3 and TRBJ2-1; no reliable D call. The sequence came from a young man who received the YFV17D yellow fever vaccine. The CDR3 region has the DNA TGTGCCAGCAGCGCGCCGGGCGAAAGCTCCTACAATGAGCAGTTCTTC. Translated: CASSAPGESSYNEQFF.